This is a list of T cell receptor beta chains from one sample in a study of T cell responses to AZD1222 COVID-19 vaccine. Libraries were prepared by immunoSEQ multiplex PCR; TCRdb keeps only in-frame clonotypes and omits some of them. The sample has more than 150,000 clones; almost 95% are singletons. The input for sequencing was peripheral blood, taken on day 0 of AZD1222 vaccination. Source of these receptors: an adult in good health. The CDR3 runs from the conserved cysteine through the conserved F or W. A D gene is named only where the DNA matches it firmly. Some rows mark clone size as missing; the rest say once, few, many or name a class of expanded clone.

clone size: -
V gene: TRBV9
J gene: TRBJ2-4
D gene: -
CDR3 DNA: TGTGCCAGCAGCTCTCAGGGACATAAAAACATTCAGTACTTC
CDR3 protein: CASSSQGHKNIQYF

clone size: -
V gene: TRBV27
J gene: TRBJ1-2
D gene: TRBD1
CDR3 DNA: TGTGCCAGCAGTCCCCAAGACAGGGGTATCTCCTATGGCTACACCTTC
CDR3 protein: CASSPQDRGISYGYTF

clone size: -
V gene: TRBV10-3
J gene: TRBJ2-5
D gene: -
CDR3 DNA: TGTGCCATCAGTGAGTCCGTAGCAGGGGAGACCCAGTACTTC
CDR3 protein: CAISESVAGETQYF

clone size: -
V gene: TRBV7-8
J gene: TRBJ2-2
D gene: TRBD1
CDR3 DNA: TGTGCCAGCAGCTTGGGGACAGCCACCGGGGAGCTGTTTTTT
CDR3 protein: CASSLGTATGELFF

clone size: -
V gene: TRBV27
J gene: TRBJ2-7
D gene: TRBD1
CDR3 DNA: TGTGCCAGCAGTCTACAGGGGCCCTCCCTCTACGAGCAGTACTTC
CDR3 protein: CASSLQGPSLYEQYF

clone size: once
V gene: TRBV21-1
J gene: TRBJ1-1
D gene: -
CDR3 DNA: TGTGCCAGCAGCACAGAGGACAGGCCCCTTCCCCGGAACACTGAAGCTTTCTTT
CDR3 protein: CASSTEDRPLPRNTEAFF

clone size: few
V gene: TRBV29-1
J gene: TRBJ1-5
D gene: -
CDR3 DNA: TGCAGCGTTGGGGCAGGGACTTATCAGCCCCAGCATTTT
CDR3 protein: CSVGAGTYQPQHF

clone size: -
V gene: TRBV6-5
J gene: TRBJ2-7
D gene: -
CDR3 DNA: TGTGCCAGCAGTAGGGACTTCTACGAGCAGTACTTC
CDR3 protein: CASSRDFYEQYF

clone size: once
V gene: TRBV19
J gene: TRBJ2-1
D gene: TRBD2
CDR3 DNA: TGTGCCAGTAGTATCGGGACTAGCATCGATGAGCAGTTCTTC
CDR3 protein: CASSIGTSIDEQFF

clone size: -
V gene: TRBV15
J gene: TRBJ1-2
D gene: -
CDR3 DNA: TGTGCCACCAGCAGCCCGGGACGACCCCATGGCTACACCTTC
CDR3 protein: CATSSPGRPHGYTF

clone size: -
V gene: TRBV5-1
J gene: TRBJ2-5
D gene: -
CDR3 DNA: TGCGCCAGCAGCCCGAGGACCGGAGAGACCCAGTACTTC
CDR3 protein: CASSPRTGETQYF

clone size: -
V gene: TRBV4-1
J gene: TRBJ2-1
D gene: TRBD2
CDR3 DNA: TGCGCCAGCAGCCATTCCGCGGGGGGGCTCTACAATGAGCAGTTCTTC
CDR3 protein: CASSHSAGGLYNEQFF

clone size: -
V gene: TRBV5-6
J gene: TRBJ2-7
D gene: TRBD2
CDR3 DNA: TGTGCCAGCAGCTTGGCCATTAGCGGGGAATACGAGCAGTACTTC
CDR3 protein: CASSLAISGEYEQYF

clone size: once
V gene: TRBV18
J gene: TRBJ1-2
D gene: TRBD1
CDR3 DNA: TGTGCCAGCTCACCAAGGGACAGGGGGCAAGGCTACACCTTC
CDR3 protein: CASSPRDRGQGYTF

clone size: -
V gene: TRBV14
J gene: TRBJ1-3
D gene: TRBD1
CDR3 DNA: TGTGCCAGCAGCCAAGATCGAGTTAGGGGGCGATACTCTGGAAACACCATATATTTT
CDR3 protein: CASSQDRVRGRYSGNTIYF

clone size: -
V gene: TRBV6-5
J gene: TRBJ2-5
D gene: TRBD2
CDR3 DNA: TGTGCCAGCAGACCGCTAGCGGGACGAGAGACCCAGTACTTC
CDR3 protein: CASRPLAGRETQYF

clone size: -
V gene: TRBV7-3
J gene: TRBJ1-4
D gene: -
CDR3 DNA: TGTGCCAGCAGCTTAACGGGGGGAGTTGATGAAAAACTGTTTTTT
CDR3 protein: CASSLTGGVDEKLFF

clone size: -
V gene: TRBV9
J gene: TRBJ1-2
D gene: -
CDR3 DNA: TGTGCCAGCAGCGTAGGCCAGGGGACCTATGGCTACACCTTC
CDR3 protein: CASSVGQGTYGYTF

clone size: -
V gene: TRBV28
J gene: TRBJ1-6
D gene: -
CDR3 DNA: TGTGCCAGCAGCACCCTCTTCAATTCACCCCTCCACTTT
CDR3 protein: CASSTLFNSPLHF

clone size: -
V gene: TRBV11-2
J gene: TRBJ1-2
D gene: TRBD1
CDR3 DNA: TGTGCCAGCACCAGGGGGGGCCTTAACTATGGCTACACCTTC
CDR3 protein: CASTRGGLNYGYTF

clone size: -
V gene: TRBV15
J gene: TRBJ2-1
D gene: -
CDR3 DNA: TGTGCCACCAGCAGAGACCAACAGCGGGCGTACAATGAGCAGTTCTTC
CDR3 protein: CATSRDQQRAYNEQFF

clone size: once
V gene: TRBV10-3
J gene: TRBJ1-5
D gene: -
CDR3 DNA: TGTGCCATCAGTGAGTCGGCGGTTAGCAATCAGCCCCAGCATTTT
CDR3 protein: CAISESAVSNQPQHF

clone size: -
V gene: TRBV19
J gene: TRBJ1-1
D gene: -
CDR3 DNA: TGTGCCAGTAGTATATCCCGGGGCCGGAGGGGCACTGAAGCTTTCTTT
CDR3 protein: CASSISRGRRGTEAFF

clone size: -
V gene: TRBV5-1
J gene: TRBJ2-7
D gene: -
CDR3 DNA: TGCGCCAGCAGCTTGGTCGGATCCGAGCAGTACTTC
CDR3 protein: CASSLVGSEQYF

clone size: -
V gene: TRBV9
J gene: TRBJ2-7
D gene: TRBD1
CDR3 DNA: TGTGCCAGCAGCGGGGGAACAGGGGCGCGCCACGAGCAGTACTTC
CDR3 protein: CASSGGTGARHEQYF

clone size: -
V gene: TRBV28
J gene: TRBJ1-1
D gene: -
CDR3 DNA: TGTGCCAGCAGCCTCCGCGCTTCGGCTTTCTTT
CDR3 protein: CASSLRASAFF

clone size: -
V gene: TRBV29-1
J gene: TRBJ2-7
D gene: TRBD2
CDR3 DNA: TGCAGCGTGTCGGGACTAGCGGGAGTCGGCGAGCAGTACTTC
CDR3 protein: CSVSGLAGVGEQYF

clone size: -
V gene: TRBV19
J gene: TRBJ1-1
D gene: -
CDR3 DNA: TGTGCCAGTAGTCAGACAGGTTTGAACACTGAAGCTTTCTTT
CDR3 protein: CASSQTGLNTEAFF

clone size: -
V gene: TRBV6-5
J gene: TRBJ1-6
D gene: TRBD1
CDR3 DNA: TGTGCCAGCAGTTCTCCGGGACAGCATAATTCACCCCTCCACTTT
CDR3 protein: CASSSPGQHNSPLHF

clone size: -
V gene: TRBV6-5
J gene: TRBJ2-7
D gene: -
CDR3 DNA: TGTGCCAGCAGTTACTCGACGACGGACGAGCAGTACTTC
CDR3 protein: CASSYSTTDEQYF

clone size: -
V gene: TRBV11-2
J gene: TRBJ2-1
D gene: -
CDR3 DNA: TGTGCCAGCAGCCCTTTGGGGGGTCAGGGGGAGCAGTTCTTC
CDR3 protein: CASSPLGGQGEQFF

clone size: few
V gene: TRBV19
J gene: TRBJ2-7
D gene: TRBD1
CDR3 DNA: TGTGCCAGTAGTGTCGAGGGACAGGGGATCCACGAGCAGTACTTC
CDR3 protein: CASSVEGQGIHEQYF

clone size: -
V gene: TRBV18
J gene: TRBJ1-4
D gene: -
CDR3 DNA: TGTGCCAGCTCACCACCGACCGTGGAACTGTTTTTT
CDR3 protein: CASSPPTVELFF

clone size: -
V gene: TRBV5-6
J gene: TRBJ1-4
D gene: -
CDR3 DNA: TGTGCCAGCAGCTTGGGGGTTACCCTAGGGGAAGATGAAAAACTGTTTTTT
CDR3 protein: CASSLGVTLGEDEKLFF

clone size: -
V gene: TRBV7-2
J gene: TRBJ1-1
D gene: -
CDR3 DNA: TGTGCCAGCAGCCCCGAGGGCTCGGGGACTGAAGCTTTCTTT
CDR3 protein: CASSPEGSGTEAFF

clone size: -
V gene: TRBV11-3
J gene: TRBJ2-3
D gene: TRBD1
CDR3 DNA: TGTGCCAGCAGCTTTGGGACAGGGTTGGGAGGACGGGATACGCAGTATTTT
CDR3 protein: CASSFGTGLGGRDTQYF

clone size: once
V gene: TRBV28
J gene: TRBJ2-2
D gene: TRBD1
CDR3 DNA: TGTGCCAGCAGCGTAATCGACAGGGCGGCCGGGGAGCTGTTTTTT
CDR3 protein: CASSVIDRAAGELFF